The 14 T cell receptor beta chains given below trace back to one sample, sequenced in a study of blood T cell repertoires in COVID-19. Clones were sequenced by immunoSEQ multiplex PCR, and TCRdb holds only the in-frame ones, with some missing. Of roughly 86,000 clones listed, roughly 86% are singletons. The sequenced material came from peripheral blood. The receptor source for this set is a man in his forties or fifties with active or convalescent COVID-19.

The chain uses TRBV10-3 and TRBJ2-7, with 8 positions matching TRBD1. The CDR3 is made up of 14 amino acids. V dropped 4 bases and J dropped 5; count of bases not matched to a gene: 7. CDR1 is ENHRY, CDR2 SYGVKD, per germline. CDR3 in amino acids: CAISARTGYHEQYV. The CDR3 region has the DNA TGTGCCATCAGTGCCCGGACAGGGTATCACGAGCAGTACGTC.

The rearrangement links TRBV24-1 to TRBJ2-7; TRBD1 matches 7 bases. V trimming: 3 bases; J trimming: 7 bases; junction bases outside the gene matches: 11. Germline V lookup: CDR1 KGHDR, CDR2 SFDVKD. The CDR3 consists of 15 residues. CDR3 residues: CATSDIGQAGMEQYF. CDR3 coding DNA: TGTGCCACCAGTGATATTGGACAGGCAGGAATGGAGCAGTACTTC.

This chain connects TRBV12-2 to TRBJ1-2. TRBV12-2 is marked as a pseudogene. The CDR3 runs 14 residues. CDR3 bases: TGTGCAAGTCCGTTTCGGGGGAATTCCTATGGCTACACCTTC. Protein product: CASPFRGNSYGYTF.

This rearrangement joins TRBV27 to TRBJ1-2, with 8 bases fitting TRBD1. Germline V gene sequence: CDR1 MNHEY, CDR2 SMNVEV (reference sequence). V lost 0 bases, J lost 7 bases, and 7 bases stayed unmatched. This CDR3 is 15 amino acids long. CDR3 amino acids: CASSLSTGVGGGYTF. DNA for the CDR3: TGTGCCAGCAGTTTATCGACAGGGGTGGGGGGTGGCTACACCTTC.

J is TRBJ2-1 and V is TRBV6-5, with D maybe TRBD1 (6 bases). Germline loops: CDR1 MNHEY, CDR2 SVGAGI. The CDR3 totals 14 residues. Trimming cost V 6 bases and J 5 bases, with 14 bases left between them. CDR3 sequence (DNA): TGTGCCAGCAGCCCCGACAGGATTAACAATGAGCAGTTCTTC. Encoded protein: CASSPDRINNEQFF.

The rearrangement uses TRBV6-5 and TRBJ1-2; 8 bases are a match to TRBD1. The CDR3 sequence is 13 residues long. Germline loops: CDR1 MNHEY, CDR2 SVGAGI. The J segment lost 4 bases and the V segment lost 5 bases, leaving 3 bases of the junction unmatched. CDR3 sequence: CASSMDRVYGYTF. The CDR3 DNA sequence: TGTGCCAGCAGTATGGACAGGGTCTATGGCTACACCTTC.

The chain employs TRBV4-1 and TRBJ2-5; weak D call: TRBD2 (6 bases). The CDR3 is made up of 16 amino acids. Germline V lookup: CDR1 MGHRA, CDR2 YSYEKL. The germline V and J ends were trimmed by 0 bases and 5 bases, with 16 bases remaining between them. CDR3 in amino acids: CASSQDLAVIGETQYF. CDR3 DNA: TGCGCCAGCAGCCAAGATTTAGCGGTGATAGGGGAGACCCAGTACTTC.

The chain has TRBV7-8 and TRBJ2-7, with TRBD1 as a possible D gene (6 bases). The length of the CDR3 is 17 residues. CDR1 SGHVS and CDR2 FQNEAQ come from the germline V gene. V was cut by 1 base and J by 4 bases, with 20 bases left in between. In nucleotides, the CDR3 is TGTGCCAGCAGCTTAGACCTCAATACGGGACATCTGTACGAGCAGTACGTC. This encodes CASSLDLNTGHLYEQYV.

In DNA form, the CDR3 reads TGTGCCAGCAGCTTAGTCCGAGGCACTGAAGCTTTCTTT. Protein: CASSLVRGTEAFF. The genes are TRBV11-3 and TRBJ1-1, with D hard to call. The CDR3 extends over 13 amino acids. The germline gives CDR1 SGHNT, CDR2 YENEEA. Trimming took off 1 base at V and 4 bases at J, with 7 bases between the two ends. Looking up the rest from reference TRBV11-3 and TRBJ1-1 gives the full variable domain: EAGVVQSPRYKIIEKKQPVAFWCNPISGHNTLYWYLQNLGQGPELLIRYENEEAVDDSQLPKDRFSAERLKGVDSTLKIQPAELGDSAVYLCASSLVRGTEAFFGQGTRLTVV.

This clone has a single count. The chain joins TRBV5-1 to TRBJ2-2, with TRBD2 matching over 11 bases. V gave up 5 bases and J gave up 5 bases; unmatched junction bases: 5. Germline CDR1 is SGHRS and CDR2 is YFSETQ. The CDR3 has 15 residues. The chain's CDR3 is CASRPGTSGTGELFF. CDR3 sequence (DNA): TGCGCCAGCAGACCTGGGACTAGCGGTACCGGGGAGCTGTTTTTT.

This clone turned up a few times. This sequence joins TRBV5-1 and TRBJ1-2; 8 bases match TRBD1. Trimming at V came to 0 bases and at J to 7 bases, leaving 5 bases not matched to a gene. The CDR3 extends over 14 amino acids. Germline CDR1 is SGHRS and CDR2 is YFSETQ. CDR3 coding DNA: TGCGCCAGCAGCTTGGGACAGGGGACCGCTGGCTACACCTTC. This encodes CASSLGQGTAGYTF.

The genes are TRBV3-1 (or the pseudogene TRBV3-2) and TRBJ1-2; D is unclear. CDR1 LGHDT and CDR2 YNNKEL come from the germline V gene (reference sequence). Trimming removed 2 bases at V and 0 bases at J, with 10 bases between. This CDR3 has 15 amino acids. CDR3 protein: CASSQQNRANYGYTF. The CDR3 nucleotides are TGTGCCAGCAGCCAACAAAACAGAGCTAACTATGGCTACACCTTC.

The CDR3 sequence is CASRGQGDQPQHF. For the CDR3, the DNA is TGTGCCAGCAGGGGACAGGGGGATCAGCCCCAGCATTTT. The chain has TRBV28 and TRBJ1-5; 11 bases agree with TRBD1. This CDR3 region has 13 residues. From germline, CDR1 is MDHEN and CDR2 SYDVKM. V was clipped by 6 bases and J by 5 bases; unmatched bases: 0. The whole variable domain, remainder taken from reference TRBV28 and TRBJ1-5, is DVKVTQSSRYLVKRTGEKVFLECVQDMDHENMFWYRQDPGLGLRLIYFSYDVKMKEKGDIPEGYSVSREKKERFSLILESASTNQTSMYLCASRGQGDQPQHFGDGTRLSIL.

V and J are TRBV6-6 and TRBJ1-6, with D unresolved. The CDR3 is 14 residues long. From germline, CDR1 is MNHNY and CDR2 SVGAGI (reference sequence). Trimming shortened V by 2 bases and J by 5 bases, and 7 bases separated the two germline ends. DNA of the CDR3: TGTGCCAGCAGTTACCCAGAGGATAATTCACCCCTCCACTTT. It specifies CASSYPEDNSPLHF.